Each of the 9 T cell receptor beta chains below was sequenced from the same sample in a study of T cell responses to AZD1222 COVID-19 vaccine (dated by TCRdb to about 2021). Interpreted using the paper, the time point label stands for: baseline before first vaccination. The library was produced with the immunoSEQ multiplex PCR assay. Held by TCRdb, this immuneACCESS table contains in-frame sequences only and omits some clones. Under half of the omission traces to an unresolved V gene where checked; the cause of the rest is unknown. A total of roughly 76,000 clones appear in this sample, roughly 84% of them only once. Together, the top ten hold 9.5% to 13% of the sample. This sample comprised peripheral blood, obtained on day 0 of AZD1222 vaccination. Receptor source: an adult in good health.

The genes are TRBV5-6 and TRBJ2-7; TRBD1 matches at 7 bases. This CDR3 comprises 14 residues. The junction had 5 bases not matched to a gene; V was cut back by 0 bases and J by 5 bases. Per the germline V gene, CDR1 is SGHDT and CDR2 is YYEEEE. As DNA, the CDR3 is TGTGCCAGCAGCTTGGGTCTACAGGGGAACGAGCAGTACTTC. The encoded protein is CASSLGLQGNEQYF. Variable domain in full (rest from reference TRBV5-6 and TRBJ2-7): DAGVTQSPTHLIKTRGQQVTLRCSPKSGHDTVSWYQQALGQGPQFIFQYYEEEERQRGNFPDRFSGHQFPNYSSELNVNALLLGDSALYLCASSLGLQGNEQYFGPGTRLTVT.

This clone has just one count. The CDR3 here is CASSLGGGRTDTQYF. The CDR3, as DNA: TGTGCCAGCAGCCTAGGGGGCGGTCGCACAGATACGCAGTATTTT. The chain has TRBV7-2 and TRBJ2-3; 7 bases are a match to TRBD1. The CDR3 runs to 15 residues. CDR1 is SGHTA and CDR2 is FQGNSA in the germline V gene. V was pared by 5 bases and J by 1 base, with 6 bases of the junction left unmatched. The variable domain in full, with the rest retrieved from reference TRBV7-2 and TRBJ2-3, is GAGVSQSPSNKVTEKGKDVELRCDPISGHTALYWYRQSLGQGLEFLIYFQGNSAPDKSGLPSDRFSAERTGGSVSTLTIQRTQQEDSAVYLCASSLGGGRTDTQYFGPGTRLTVL.

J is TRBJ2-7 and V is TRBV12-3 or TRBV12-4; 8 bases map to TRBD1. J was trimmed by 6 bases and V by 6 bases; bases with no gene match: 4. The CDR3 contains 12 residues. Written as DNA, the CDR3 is TGTGCCAGCAGCCGGACAGGGCTCGAGCAGTACGTC. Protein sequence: CASSRTGLEQYV.

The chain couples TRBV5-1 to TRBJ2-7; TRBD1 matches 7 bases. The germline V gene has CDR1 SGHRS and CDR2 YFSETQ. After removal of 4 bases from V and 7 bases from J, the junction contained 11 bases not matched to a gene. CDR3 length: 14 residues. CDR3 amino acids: CASSHDRAQQEQYF. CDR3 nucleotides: TGCGCCAGCAGCCATGACAGGGCCCAGCAGGAGCAGTACTTC.

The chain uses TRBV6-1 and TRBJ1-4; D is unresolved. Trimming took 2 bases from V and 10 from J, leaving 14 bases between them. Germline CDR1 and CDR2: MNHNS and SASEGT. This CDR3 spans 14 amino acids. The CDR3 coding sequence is TGTGCCAGCAGTGAACCGACCAACCCGGCAAAACTGTTTTTT. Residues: CASSEPTNPAKLFF.

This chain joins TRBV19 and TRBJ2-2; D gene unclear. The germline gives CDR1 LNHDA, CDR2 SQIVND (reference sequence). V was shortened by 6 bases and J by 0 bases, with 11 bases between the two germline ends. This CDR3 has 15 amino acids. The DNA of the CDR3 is TGTGCCAGTAGCGTGGATGGCGCGAACACCGGGGAGCTGTTTTTT. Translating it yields CASSVDGANTGELFF.

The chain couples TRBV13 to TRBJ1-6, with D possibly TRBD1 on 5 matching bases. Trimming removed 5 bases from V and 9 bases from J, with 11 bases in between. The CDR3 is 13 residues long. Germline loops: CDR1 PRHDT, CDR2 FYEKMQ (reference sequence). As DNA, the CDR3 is TGTGCCAGCAGCCGTTATGACAGTTCACCCCTCCACTTT. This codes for CASSRYDSSPLHF.

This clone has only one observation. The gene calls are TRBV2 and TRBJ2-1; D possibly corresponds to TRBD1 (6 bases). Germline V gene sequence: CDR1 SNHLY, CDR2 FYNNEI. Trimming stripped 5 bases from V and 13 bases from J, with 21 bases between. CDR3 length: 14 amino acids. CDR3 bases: TGTGCCAGCAGTCCCACCACCGGGACACCGAACCAGTTCTTC. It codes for CASSPTTGTPNQFF. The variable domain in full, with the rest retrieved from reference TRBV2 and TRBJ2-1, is EPEVTQTPSHQVTQMGQEVILRCVPISNHLYFYWYRQILGQKVEFLVSFYNNEISEKSEIFDDQFSVERPDGSNFTLKIRSTKLEDSAMYFCASSPTTGTPNQFFGPGTRLTVL.

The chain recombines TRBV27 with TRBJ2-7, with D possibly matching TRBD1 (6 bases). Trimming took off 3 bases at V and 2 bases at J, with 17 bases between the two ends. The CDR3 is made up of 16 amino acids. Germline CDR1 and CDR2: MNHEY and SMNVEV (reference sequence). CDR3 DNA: TGTGCCAGCAGTTTTTCTTCGGGACAAGTCACCTACGAGCAGTACTTC. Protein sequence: CASSFSSGQVTYEQYF.